What follows are 8 T cell receptor beta chains derived from one specimen sequenced in a study of cytomegalovirus exposure and HLA in healthy donors (dated by TCRdb to about 2017). Preparation of the library involved the immunoSEQ multiplex PCR assay. Here the immuneACCESS table is served through TCRdb, limited to in-frame sequences with V and J called. Missing clones are a known gap in these copies; in checked studies unresolved V genes cover under half, and the rest lacks a known reason. For this sample the table gives a few hundred thousand clones, of which over 75% were detected only once. The leading ten clones occupy about 0.85% of the sample. Sequencing input: PBMCs. These receptors were collected from a woman aged 18-30 years in good health and CMV-seronegative.

This clone was counted between two and nine times. The V gene is TRBV2, the J gene TRBJ2-7, with 8 bases matching TRBD1. This CDR3 comprises 13 residues. V shed 6 bases and J 2 bases; nucleotides not matched to a gene: 3. CDR1 is SNHLY and CDR2 is FYNNEI in the germline V gene. The CDR3 region is CASRGDRPYEQYF. The CDR3 bases are TGTGCCAGCAGGGGGGACAGGCCCTACGAGCAGTACTTC.

The chain combines TRBV6-5 with TRBJ1-6; unclear D gene. Trimming left V 2 bases short and J 8 bases short, with 10 bases between. From germline, CDR1 is MNHEY and CDR2 SVGAGI. The CDR3 runs 14 residues. The CDR3 sequence: CASSYIASDSPLHF. The CDR3 nucleotides read TGTGCCAGCAGTTACATAGCCTCGGATTCACCCCTCCACTTT.

This chain connects TRBV9 to TRBJ2-4; D is uncertain. CDR1 SGDLS and CDR2 YYNGEE come from the germline V gene. V was cut by 3 bases and J by 7 bases, with 11 bases left in between. The CDR3 covers 13 residues. The CDR3 spells CASSAVTENIQYF. The CDR3 DNA reads as TGTGCCAGCAGCGCCGTCACAGAGAACATTCAGTACTTC. Combining the CDR3 with reference TRBV9 and TRBJ2-4 gives the whole variable domain DSGVTQTPKHLITATGQRVTLRCSPRSGDLSVYWYQQSLDQGLQFLIQYYNGEERAKGNILERFSAQQFPDLHSELNLSSLELGDSALYFCASSAVTENIQYFGAGTRLSVL.

This chain joins TRBV2 and TRBJ2-1, with 13 bases matching TRBD2. The germline V gene has CDR1 SNHLY and CDR2 FYNNEI. The CDR3 length is 19 residues. Losses at the gene ends were 1 base for V and 7 bases for J; bases not matched to a gene: 13. Written as DNA, the CDR3 is TGTGCCAGCAGTGAAGAAGGACTAGCGGGGGTTGGGAGGTGGAATGAGCAGTTCTTC. Translated, it gives CASSEEGLAGVGRWNEQFF.

This chain uses TRBV28 with TRBJ1-2; D gene unclear. The CDR3 has 17 residues. CDR1 is MDHEN, CDR2 SYDVKM, per germline. V was cut by 3 bases and J by 1 base, with 18 bases left in between. CDR3 nucleotide sequence: TGTGCCAGCAGTTTGAACCGCGTCGGAGGGCATAACTATGGCTACACCTTC. Amino acids: CASSLNRVGGHNYGYTF.

This clone came up once. This sequence joins TRBV7-2 and TRBJ2-7, with a possible D match to TRBD1 (5 bases). V was clipped by 4 bases and J by 0 bases, with 7 bases between them. This CDR3 is 13 amino acids long. The germline V gene encodes CDR1 SGHTA and CDR2 FQGNSA. CDR3 nucleotide sequence: TGTGCCAGCAGCTACAGGAGCTCCTACGAGCAGTACTTC. Its translation is CASSYRSSYEQYF.

For this clone: The same CDR3 can be traced to other DNA sequences in this sample. The chain is built from TRBV6-5 and TRBJ1-1; a possible D gene is TRBD1 (6 bases). Germline values: CDR1 MNHEY, CDR2 SVGAGI. V lost 0 bases to trimming and J lost 0 bases, with 8 bases between them. The CDR3 contains 15 residues. CDR3 sequence: CASSYSAGVNTEAFF. DNA for the CDR3: TGTGCCAGCAGTTACTCGGCAGGGGTGAACACTGAAGCTTTCTTT.

The rearrangement uses TRBV7-8 and TRBJ2-7, with D maybe TRBD1 (6 bases). The germline V and J ends were trimmed by 6 bases and 3 bases, with 15 bases remaining between them. The CDR3 covers 14 residues. Germline values: CDR1 SGHVS, CDR2 FQNEAQ. The CDR3 loop reads CASSLTGIIYEQYF. The CDR3 region has the DNA TGTGCCAGCAGTTTAACAGGGATTATCTACGAGCAGTACTTC.